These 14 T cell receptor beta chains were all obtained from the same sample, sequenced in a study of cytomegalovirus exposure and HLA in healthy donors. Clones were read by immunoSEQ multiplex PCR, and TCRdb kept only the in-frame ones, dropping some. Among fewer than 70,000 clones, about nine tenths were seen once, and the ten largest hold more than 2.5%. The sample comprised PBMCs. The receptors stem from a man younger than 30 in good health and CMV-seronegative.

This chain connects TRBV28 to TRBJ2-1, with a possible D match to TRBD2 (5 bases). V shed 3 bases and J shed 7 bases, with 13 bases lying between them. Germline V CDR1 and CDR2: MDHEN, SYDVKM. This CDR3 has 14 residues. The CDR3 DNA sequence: TGTGCCAGCAGTTTGCCCTCGCTAGCAAATGAGCAGTTCTTC. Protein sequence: CASSLPSLANEQFF.

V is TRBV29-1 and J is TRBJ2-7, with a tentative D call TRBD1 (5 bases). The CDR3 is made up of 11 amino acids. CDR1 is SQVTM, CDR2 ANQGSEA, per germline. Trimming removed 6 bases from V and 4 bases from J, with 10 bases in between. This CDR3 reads CSVAKGYEQYF. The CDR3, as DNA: TGCAGCGTGGCCAAGGGGTACGAGCAGTACTTC.

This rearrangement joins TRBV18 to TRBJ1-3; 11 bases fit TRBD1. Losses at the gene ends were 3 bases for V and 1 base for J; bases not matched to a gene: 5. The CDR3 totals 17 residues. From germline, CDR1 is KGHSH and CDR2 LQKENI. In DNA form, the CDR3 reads TGTGCCAGCTCACCTCCCGGGACAGGGGGATCTGGAAACACCATATATTTT. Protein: CASSPPGTGGSGNTIYF.

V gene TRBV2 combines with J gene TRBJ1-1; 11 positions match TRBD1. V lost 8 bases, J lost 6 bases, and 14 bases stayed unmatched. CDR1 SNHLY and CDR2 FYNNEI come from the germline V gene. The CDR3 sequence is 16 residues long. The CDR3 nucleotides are TGTGCCAGCGTTCCCTTGGGACAGGGGGAGCTGGCTGAAGCTTTCTTT. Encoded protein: CASVPLGQGELAEAFF.

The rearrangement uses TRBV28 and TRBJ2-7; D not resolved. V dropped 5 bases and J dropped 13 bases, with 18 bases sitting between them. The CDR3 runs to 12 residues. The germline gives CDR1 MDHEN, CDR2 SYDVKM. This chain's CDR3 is CASSAVGGTYYF. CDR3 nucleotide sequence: TGTGCCAGCAGTGCCGTTGGCGGAACTTACTACTTC. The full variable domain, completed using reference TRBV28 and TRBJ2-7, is DVKVTQSSRYLVKRTGEKVFLECVQDMDHENMFWYRQDPGLGLRLIYFSYDVKMKEKGDIPEGYSVSREKKERFSLILESASTNQTSMYLCASSAVGGTYYFGPGTRLTVT.

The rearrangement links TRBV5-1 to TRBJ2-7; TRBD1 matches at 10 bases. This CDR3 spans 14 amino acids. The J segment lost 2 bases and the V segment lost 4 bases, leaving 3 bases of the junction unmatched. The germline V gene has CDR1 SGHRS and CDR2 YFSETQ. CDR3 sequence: CASSLDRGAYEQYF. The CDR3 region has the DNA TGCGCCAGCAGCCTGGACAGGGGGGCCTACGAGCAGTACTTC.

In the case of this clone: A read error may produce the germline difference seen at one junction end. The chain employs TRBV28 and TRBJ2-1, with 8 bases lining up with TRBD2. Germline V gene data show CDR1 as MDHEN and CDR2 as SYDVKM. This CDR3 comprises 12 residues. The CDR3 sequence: CASSLPRLAKIF. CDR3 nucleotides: TGTGCCAGCAGTTTACCCCGACTAGCGAAGATCTTC.

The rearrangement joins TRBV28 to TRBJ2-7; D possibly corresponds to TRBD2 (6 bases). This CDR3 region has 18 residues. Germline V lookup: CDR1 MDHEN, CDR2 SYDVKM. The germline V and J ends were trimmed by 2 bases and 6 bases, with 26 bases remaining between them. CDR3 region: CASSLGGSGPGIFSEQYF. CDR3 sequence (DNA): TGTGCCAGCAGTTTAGGGGGGTCGGGGCCCGGGATATTTTCCGAGCAGTACTTC.

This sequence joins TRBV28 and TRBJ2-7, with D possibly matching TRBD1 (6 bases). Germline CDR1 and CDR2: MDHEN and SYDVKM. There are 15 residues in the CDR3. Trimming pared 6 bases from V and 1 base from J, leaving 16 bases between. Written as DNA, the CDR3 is TGTGCCAGCAGCCCGCCCAGACAGGATTCCTACGAGCAGTACTTC. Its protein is CASSPPRQDSYEQYF.

The CDR3 DNA reads as TGCGCCAGCAGTGAGCTTTGGGACACTCTCTACAATGAGCAGTTCTTC. Translating gives CASSELWDTLYNEQFF. This chain uses TRBV10-2 with TRBJ2-1, with D possibly TRBD1 on 6 matching bases. This CDR3 is built from 16 residues. Trimming shortened V by 2 bases and J by 3 bases, and 14 bases separated the two germline ends. CDR1 and CDR2 (germline): WSHSY, SAAADI.

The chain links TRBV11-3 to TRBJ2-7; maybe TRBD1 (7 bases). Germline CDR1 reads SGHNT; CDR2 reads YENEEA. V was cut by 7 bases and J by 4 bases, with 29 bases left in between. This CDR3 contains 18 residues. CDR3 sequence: CASTSRDPGQRREYEQYF. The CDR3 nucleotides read TGTGCCAGCACCTCGCGAGACCCGGGACAGAGGAGGGAATACGAGCAGTACTTC. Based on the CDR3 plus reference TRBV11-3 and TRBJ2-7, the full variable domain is EAGVVQSPRYKIIEKKQPVAFWCNPISGHNTLYWYLQNLGQGPELLIRYENEEAVDDSQLPKDRFSAERLKGVDSTLKIQPAELGDSAVYLCASTSRDPGQRREYEQYFGPGTRLTVT.

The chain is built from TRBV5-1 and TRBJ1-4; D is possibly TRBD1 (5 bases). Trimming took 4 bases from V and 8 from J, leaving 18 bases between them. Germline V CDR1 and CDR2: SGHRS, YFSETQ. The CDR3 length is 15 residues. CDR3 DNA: TGCGCCAGCAGCGTATCCGGGACTCTATTAGAAAAACTGTTTTTT. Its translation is CASSVSGTLLEKLFF.

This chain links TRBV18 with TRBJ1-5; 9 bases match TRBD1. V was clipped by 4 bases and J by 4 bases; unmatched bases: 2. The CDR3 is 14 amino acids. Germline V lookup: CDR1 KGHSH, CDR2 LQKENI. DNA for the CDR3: TGTGCCAGCTCACAAGGGACAGGGAATCAGCCCCAGCATTTT. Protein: CASSQGTGNQPQHF.

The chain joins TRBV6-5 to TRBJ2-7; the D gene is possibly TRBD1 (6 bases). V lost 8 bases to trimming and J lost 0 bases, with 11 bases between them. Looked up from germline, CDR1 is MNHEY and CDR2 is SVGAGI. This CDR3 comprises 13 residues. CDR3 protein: CASQQGNSYEQYF. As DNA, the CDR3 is TGTGCCAGCCAACAGGGCAACTCCTACGAGCAGTACTTC.